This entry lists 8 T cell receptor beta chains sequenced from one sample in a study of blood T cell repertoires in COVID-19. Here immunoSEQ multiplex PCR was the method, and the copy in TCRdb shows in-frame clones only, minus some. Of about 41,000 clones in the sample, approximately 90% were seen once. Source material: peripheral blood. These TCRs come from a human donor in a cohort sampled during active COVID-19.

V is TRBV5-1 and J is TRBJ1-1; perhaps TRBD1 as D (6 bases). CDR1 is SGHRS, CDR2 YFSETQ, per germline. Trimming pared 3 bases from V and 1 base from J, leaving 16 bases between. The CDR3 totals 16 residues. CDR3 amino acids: CASSYIPPGQNTEAFF. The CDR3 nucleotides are TGCGCCAGCAGCTATATTCCTCCGGGACAGAACACTGAAGCTTTCTTT.

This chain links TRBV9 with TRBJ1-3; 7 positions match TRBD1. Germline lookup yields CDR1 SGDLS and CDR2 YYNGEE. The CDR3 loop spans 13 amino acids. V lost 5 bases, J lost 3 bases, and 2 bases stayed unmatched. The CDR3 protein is CASSQGDGNTIYF. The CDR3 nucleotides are TGTGCCAGCAGTCAGGGGGATGGAAACACCATATATTTT.

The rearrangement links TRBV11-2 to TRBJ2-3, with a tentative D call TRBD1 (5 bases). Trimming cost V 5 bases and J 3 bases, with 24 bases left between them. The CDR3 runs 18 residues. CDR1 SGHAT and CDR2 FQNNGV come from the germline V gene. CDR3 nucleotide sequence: TGTGCCAGCAGCCTACCTCTTGGGGCGGAAAAAAGGACAGATACGCAGTATTTT. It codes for CASSLPLGAEKRTDTQYF.

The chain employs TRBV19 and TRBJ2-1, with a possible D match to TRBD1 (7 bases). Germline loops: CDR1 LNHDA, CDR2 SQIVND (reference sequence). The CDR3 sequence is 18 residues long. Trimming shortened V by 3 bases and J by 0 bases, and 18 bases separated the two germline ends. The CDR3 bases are TGTGCCAGTAGTATTGTCTACCCCCAGGGGGGCTCCTACAATGAGCAGTTCTTC. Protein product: CASSIVYPQGGSYNEQFF. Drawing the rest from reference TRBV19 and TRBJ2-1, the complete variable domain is DGGITQSPKYLFRKEGQNVTLSCEQNLNHDAMYWYRQDPGQGLRLIYYSQIVNDFQKGDIAEGYSVSREKKESFPLTVTSAQKNPTAFYLCASSIVYPQGGSYNEQFFGPGTRLTVL.

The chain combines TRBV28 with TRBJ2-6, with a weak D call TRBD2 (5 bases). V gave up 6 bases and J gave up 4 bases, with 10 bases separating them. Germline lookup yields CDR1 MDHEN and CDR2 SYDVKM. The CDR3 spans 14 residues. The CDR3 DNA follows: TGTGCCAGCAGCGGGCGGAGGGGGGCCAACGTCCTGACTTTC. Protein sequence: CASSGRRGANVLTF.

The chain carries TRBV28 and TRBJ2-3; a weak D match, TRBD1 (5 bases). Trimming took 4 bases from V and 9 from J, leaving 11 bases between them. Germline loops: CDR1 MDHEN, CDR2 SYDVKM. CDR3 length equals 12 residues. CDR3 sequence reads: CASSWGQWTQYF. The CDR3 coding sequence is TGTGCCAGCAGTTGGGGCCAGTGGACGCAGTATTTT.

CDR3 in DNA: TGTGCCACCAGCAGAGGCCGCGGGAGTCTTAATTCACCCCTCCACTTT. This encodes CATSRGRGSLNSPLHF. This sequence joins TRBV15 and TRBJ1-6; the D is unclear. Germline V gene data show CDR1 as LNHNV and CDR2 as YYDKDF (reference sequence). The CDR3 sequence is 16 residues long. Deletions cut 1 base from V and 6 bases from J, with 13 bases between.

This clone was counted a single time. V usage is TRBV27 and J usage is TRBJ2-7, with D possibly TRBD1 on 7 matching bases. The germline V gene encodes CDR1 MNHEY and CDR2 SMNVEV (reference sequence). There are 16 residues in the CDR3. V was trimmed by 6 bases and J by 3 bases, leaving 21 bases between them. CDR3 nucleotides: TGTGCCAGCAGACGACAGGGACTGGGGGCGAGCTACGAGCAGTACTTC. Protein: CASRRQGLGASYEQYF.